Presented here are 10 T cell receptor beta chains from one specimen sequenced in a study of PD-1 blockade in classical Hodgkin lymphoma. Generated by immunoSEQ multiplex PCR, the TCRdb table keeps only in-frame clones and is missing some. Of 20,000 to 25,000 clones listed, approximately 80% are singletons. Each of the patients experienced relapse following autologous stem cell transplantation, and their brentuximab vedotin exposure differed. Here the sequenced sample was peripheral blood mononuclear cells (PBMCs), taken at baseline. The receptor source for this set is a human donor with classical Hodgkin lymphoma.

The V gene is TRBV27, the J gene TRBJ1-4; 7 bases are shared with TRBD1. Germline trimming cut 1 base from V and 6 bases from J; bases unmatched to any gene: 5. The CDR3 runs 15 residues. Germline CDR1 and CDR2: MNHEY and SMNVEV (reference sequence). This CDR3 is CASSLYTGEHEKLFF. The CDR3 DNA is TGTGCCAGCAGTTTATATACAGGGGAACATGAAAAACTGTTTTTT.

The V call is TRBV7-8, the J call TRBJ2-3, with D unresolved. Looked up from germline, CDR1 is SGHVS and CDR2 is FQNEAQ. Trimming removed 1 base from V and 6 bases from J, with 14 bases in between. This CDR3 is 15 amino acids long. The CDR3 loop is CASSLDDWAGDTQYF. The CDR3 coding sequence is TGTGCCAGCAGCTTAGACGATTGGGCTGGGGATACGCAGTATTTT.

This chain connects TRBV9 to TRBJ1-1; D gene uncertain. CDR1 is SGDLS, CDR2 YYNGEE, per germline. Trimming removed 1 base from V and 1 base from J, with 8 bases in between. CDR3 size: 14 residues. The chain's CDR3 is CASSVMQENTEAFF. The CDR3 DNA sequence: TGTGCCAGCAGCGTAATGCAGGAGAACACTGAAGCTTTCTTT. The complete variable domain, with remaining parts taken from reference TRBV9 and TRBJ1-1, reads DSGVTQTPKHLITATGQRVTLRCSPRSGDLSVYWYQQSLDQGLQFLIQYYNGEERAKGNILERFSAQQFPDLHSELNLSSLELGDSALYFCASSVMQENTEAFFGQGTRLTVV.

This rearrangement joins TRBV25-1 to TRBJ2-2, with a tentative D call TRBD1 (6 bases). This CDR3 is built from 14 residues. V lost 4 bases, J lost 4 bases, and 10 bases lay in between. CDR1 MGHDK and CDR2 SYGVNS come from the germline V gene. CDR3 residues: CASSGTDATGELFF. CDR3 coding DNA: TGTGCCAGCAGTGGGACAGACGCCACCGGGGAGCTGTTTTTT.

DNA of the CDR3: TGTGCCAGCTCAGCGGGGGGCACCGGGGAGCTGTTTTTT. Residues: CASSAGGTGELFF. This sequence joins TRBV10-3 and TRBJ2-2; 9 bases match TRBD2. Germline V gene sequence: CDR1 ENHRY, CDR2 SYGVKD. The CDR3 loop spans 13 amino acids. Germline trimming cut 10 bases from V and 4 bases from J; bases unmatched to any gene: 4.

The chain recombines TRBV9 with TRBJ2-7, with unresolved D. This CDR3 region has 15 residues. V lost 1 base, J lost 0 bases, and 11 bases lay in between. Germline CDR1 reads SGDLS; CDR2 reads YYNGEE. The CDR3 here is CASSVNWRSSYEQYF. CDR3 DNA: TGTGCCAGCAGCGTAAACTGGCGGAGCTCCTACGAGCAGTACTTC.

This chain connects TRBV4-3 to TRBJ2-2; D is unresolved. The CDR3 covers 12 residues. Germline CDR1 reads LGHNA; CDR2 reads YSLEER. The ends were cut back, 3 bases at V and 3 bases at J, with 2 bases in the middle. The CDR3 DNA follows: TGCGCCAGCAGCCATTACACCGGGGAGCTGTTTTTT. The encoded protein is CASSHYTGELFF.

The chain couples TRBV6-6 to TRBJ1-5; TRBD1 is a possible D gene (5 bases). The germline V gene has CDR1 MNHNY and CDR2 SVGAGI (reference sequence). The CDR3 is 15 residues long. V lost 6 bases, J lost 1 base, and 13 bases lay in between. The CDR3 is CASSPGKASNQPQHF. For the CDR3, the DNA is TGTGCCAGCAGCCCAGGGAAGGCAAGCAATCAGCCCCAGCATTTT.

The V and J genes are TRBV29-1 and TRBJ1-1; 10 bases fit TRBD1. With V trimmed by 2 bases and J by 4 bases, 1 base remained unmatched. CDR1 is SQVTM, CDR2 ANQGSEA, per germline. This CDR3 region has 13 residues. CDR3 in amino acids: CSVERTGGTEAFF. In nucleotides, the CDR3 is TGCAGCGTTGAAAGGACAGGGGGCACTGAAGCTTTCTTT.

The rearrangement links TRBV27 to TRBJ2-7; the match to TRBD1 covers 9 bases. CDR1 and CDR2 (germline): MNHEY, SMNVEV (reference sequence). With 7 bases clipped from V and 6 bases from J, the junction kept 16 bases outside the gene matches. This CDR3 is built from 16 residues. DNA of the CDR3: TGTGCCAGCAAACCCGCCTGGGACAGGGTCGGTGGCGAGCAGTACTTC. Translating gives CASKPAWDRVGGEQYF.